A single T cell receptor beta chain is shown here with its context. Its binding antigen is unknown. No base-level quality is on record; no much larger clone is a single base apart. PBMCs were isolated by Ficoll-Paque density gradient centrifugation. These data originate in a study of T-cell memory formation after mild COVID-19 (dated by TCRdb to the early 2020s). Background for the entire study: TCR sequence clusters from the two donors were largely donor specific. The cohort was made up of two young adult volunteers, one female and one male, who were previously healthy. In two donors, T-cell clones that expanded and contracted after mild COVID-19 were tracked by sequencing TCRalpha and TCRbeta repertoires over time.

These reads were obtained on an Illumina NovaSeq 6000. cDNA libraries for TCRalpha and TCRbeta were prepared by 5'RACE using constant-segment primers, with sample barcodes and unique molecular identifiers added. Trizol reagent was used to extract RNA from every sample. Amplification of the libraries took two PCR steps, and the second step added a second sample barcode plus Illumina TruSeq adapters. Sequencing of the libraries was done on an Illumina NovaSeq, producing 2 x 150 bp paired-end reads. The authors' pipeline ran thus. The reads were demultiplexed and collapsed into UMI-guided consensus sequences using migec v1.2.7. Using mixcr v2.1.11, UMI consensuses were aligned to TRA and TRB V and J templates and then assembled into clonotypes. Clonotypes were classified as expanded or contracted when called significant by both edgeR and NoisET, with noise models trained on biological replicates. For edgeR calls, the cutoffs were a false discovery rate-adjusted p below 0.01 and a log2 fold-change threshold of 1. As an exploratory analysis of dynamics, max-normalized trajectories of the 1000 most abundant clonotypes were examined with PCA combined with hierarchical clustering. Separately sequenced CD4+ and CD8+ repertoires were used to assign a CD4 or CD8 phenotype to each responding clone. The public reads were run again by TCRdb, first through fastp at Q25 and then through MiXCR, and only productive beta chains were kept. All rows with the same CDR3 protein become a single entry with the most common DNA and genes. None of the V and J calls come from the authors' own analysis; TCRdb made them. This sample is represented by around 90,000 distinct CDR3 sequences; over 12% of them were singletons. The ten largest clones add up to roughly two fifths of the sample.

Findings and caveats that apply to the study as a whole: Clones that contracted from day 15 to 85 showed balanced CD4/CD8 phenotypes, whereas a second wave of clones that expanded from day 15 to 37 leaned towards CD4+. Only a couple of mild cases were covered in the study, and larger cohorts including severe cases with pre-infection samples were considered necessary. Whether the second-wave clones peaking on day 37 were SARS-CoV-2 specific was not confirmed. Contracting CD4+ clones were found mainly in CM and EM memory subsets, while CD8+ clones were enriched in EMRA. Some responding clones were detected in pre-infection memory, suggesting pre-existing cross-reactive memory T cells joined the SARS-CoV-2 response.

The TCR sequence derives from a man between 18 and 35 years old who had mild COVID-19 (a few samples of this study predate the infection). The sample titles of this study are shuffled in the database, so cell type and time point are left out; the donor was told from shared clones. Specimen: PBMCs or a T cell subset sorted from them (not recorded which).

Read as DNA, the sequence is TGTGCCAGCAGTTTTAGTGCGGCGTCGGGGGAGCAGTACGTC. Its translation is CASSFSAASGEQYV. The V and J genes are TRBV12-3 or TRBV12-4 and TRBJ2-7; matching of 5 bases hints at TRBD2 as the D gene. There are 14 amino acids in the CDR3, from cysteine to valine inclusive. The read is trimmed to its CDR3 DNA, 42 bases read in frame from base 1. V is cut by 3 bases and J by 7 bases, and the space between the germline ends is 16 bases.